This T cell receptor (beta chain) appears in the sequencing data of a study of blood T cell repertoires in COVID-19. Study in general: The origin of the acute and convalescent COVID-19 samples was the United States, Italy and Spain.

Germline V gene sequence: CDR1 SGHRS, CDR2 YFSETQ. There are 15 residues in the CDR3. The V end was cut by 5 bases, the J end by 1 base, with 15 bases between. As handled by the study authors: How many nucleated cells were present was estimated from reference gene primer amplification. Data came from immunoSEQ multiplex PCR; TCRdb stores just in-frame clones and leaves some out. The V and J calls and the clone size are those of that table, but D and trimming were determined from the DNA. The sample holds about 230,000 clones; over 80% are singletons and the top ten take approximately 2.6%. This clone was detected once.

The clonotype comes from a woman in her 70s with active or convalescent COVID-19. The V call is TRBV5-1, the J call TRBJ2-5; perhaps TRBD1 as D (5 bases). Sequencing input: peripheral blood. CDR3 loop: CASRVIGAAQETQYF. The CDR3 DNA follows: TGCGCCAGCAGAGTGATTGGGGCAGCCCAAGAGACCCAGTACTTC.